The following is a T cell receptor beta chain sequence with its context. The data derive from a study of cytomegalovirus exposure and HLA in healthy donors. PCR involved 60 Vbeta and 13 Jbeta primers. Method: immunoSEQ multiplex PCR; TCRdb's copy keeps in-frame clones and lacks some. The profile shows 100,000 to 150,000 clones, 81% of them singletons. The CDR3 length is 13 residues. Germline-derived CDR1 and CDR2 are MNHEY and SMNVEV (reference sequence). V lost 0 bases and J 8 bases, leaving 10 bases between the germline ends. Sequenced material: PBMCs. The clonotype comes from a man between 18 and 35 years old in good health and CMV-seropositive. The V and J genes are TRBV27 and TRBJ1-2; D is ambiguous. CDR3 sequence (DNA): TGTGCCAGCAGTTTATCCCCGCGGGGAGGCTACACCTTC. Amino acid sequence: CASSLSPRGGYTF.